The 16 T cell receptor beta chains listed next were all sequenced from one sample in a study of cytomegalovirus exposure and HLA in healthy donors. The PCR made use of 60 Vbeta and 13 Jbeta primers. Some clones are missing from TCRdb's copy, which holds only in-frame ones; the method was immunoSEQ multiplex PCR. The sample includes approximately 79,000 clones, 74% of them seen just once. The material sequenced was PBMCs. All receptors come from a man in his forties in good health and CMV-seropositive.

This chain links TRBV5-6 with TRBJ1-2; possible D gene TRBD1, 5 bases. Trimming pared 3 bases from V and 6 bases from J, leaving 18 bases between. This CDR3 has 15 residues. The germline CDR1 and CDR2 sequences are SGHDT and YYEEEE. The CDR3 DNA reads TGTGCCAGCAGCTCGGGACTCTCCCAAAGGGATGGCTACACCTTC. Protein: CASSSGLSQRDGYTF.

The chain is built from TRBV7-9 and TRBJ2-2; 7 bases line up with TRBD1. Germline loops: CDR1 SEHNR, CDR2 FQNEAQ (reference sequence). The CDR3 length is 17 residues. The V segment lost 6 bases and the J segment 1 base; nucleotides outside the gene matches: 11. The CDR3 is CASRTDRAFMNTGELFF. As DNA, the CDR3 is TGTGCCAGCAGGACCGACAGGGCCTTTATGAACACCGGGGAGCTGTTTTTT.

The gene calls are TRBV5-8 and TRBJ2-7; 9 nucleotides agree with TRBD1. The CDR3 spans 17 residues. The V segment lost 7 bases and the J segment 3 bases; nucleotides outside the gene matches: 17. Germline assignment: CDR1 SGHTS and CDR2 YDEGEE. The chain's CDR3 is CASGWTGATGPLYEQYF. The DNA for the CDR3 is TGTGCCAGCGGGTGGACAGGGGCGACTGGACCTCTCTACGAGCAGTACTTC.

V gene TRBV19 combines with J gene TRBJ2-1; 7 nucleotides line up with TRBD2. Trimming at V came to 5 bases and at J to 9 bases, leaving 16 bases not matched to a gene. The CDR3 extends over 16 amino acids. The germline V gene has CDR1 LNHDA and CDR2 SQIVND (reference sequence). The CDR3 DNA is TGTGCCAGTAGTTTCCGTCGGGCGCTAGCGGAGGTTGAGCAGTTCTTC. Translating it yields CASSFRRALAEVEQFF.

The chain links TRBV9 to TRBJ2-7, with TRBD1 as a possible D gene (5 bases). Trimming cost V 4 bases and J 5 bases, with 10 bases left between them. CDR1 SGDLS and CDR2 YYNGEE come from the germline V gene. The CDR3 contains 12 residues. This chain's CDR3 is CASSLQEHEQYF. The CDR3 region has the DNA TGTGCCAGCAGCTTACAGGAACACGAGCAGTACTTC.

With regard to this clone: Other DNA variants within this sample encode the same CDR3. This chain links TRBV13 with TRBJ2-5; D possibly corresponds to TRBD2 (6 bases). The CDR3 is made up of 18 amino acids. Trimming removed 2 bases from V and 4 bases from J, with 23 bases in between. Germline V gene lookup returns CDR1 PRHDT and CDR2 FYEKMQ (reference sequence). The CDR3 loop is CASSLSPAGSSIPETQYF. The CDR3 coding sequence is TGTGCCAGCAGCTTATCCCCAGCGGGTTCCTCCATCCCAGAGACCCAGTACTTC.

The CDR3 sequence is CASSLDPGLGTDTQYF. CDR3 coding DNA: TGCGCCAGCAGCTTGGATCCCGGGTTAGGCACAGATACGCAGTATTTT. V and J are TRBV5-1 and TRBJ2-3; D call uncertain. The CDR3 extends over 16 amino acids. Trimming shortened V by 0 bases and J by 1 base, and 12 bases separated the two germline ends. CDR1 SGHRS and CDR2 YFSETQ come from the germline V gene. Full variable domain (remainder filled in from reference TRBV5-1 and TRBJ2-3): KAGVTQTPRYLIKTRGQQVTLSCSPISGHRSVSWYQQTPGQGLQFLFEYFSETQRNKGNFPGRFSGRQFSNSRSEMNVSTLELGDSALYLCASSLDPGLGTDTQYFGPGTRLTVL.

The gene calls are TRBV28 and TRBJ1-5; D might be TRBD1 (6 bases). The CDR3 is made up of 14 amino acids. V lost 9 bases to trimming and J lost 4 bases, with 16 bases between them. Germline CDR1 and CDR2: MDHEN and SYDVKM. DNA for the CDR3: TGTGCCAGTCAACAGGGAAGGGGGAATCAGCCCCAGCATTTT. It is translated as CASQQGRGNQPQHF. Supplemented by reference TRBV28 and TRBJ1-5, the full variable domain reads DVKVTQSSRYLVKRTGEKVFLECVQDMDHENMFWYRQDPGLGLRLIYFSYDVKMKEKGDIPEGYSVSREKKERFSLILESASTNQTSMYLCASQQGRGNQPQHFGDGTRLSIL.

CDR3 loop: CASSPQGAETQYF. The CDR3 nucleotides read TGTGCCAGTAGTCCACAGGGGGCAGAGACCCAGTACTTC. This rearrangement joins TRBV19 to TRBJ2-5; 9 nucleotides align to TRBD1. This CDR3 has 13 amino acids. Germline trimming cut 5 bases from V and 4 bases from J; bases unmatched to any gene: 2. The germline gives CDR1 LNHDA, CDR2 SQIVND (reference sequence).

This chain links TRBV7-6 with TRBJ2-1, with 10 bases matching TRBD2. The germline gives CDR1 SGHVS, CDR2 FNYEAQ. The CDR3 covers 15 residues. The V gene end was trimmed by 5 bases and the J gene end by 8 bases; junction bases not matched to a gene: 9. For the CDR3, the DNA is TGTGCCAGCAGCACTAGGGAGCGGGAGGGTGATGAGCAGTTCTTC. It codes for CASSTREREGDEQFF. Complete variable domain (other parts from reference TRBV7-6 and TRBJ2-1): GAGVSQSPRYKVTKRGQDVALRCDPISGHVSLYWYRQALGQGPEFLTYFNYEAQQDKSGLPNDRFSAERPEGSISTLTIQRTEQRDSAMYRCASSTREREGDEQFFGPGTRLTVL.

CDR3 bases: TGTGCCAGCAGCCCCCTGACTAGCGGTACGAGTGATGAGCAGTTCTTC. It translates to CASSPLTSGTSDEQFF. This chain uses TRBV5-4 with TRBJ2-1, with 9 bases lining up with TRBD2. This CDR3 spans 16 amino acids. The trim removed 4 bases at V and 8 bases at J, leaving 13 bases unmatched. CDR1 and CDR2 from the germline V gene are SGHNT and YYREEE (reference sequence). The entire variable domain, with the rest obtained from reference TRBV5-4 and TRBJ2-1, is as follows: ETGVTQSPTHLIKTRGQQVTLRCSSQSGHNTVSWYQQALGQGPQFIFQYYREEENGRGNFPPRFSGLQFPNYSSELNVNALELDDSALYLCASSPLTSGTSDEQFFGPGTRLTVL.

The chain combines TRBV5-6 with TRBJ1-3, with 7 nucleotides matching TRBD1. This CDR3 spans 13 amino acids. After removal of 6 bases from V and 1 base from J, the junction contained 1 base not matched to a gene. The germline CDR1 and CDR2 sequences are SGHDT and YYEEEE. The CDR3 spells CASKTGSGNTIYF. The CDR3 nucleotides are TGTGCCAGCAAGACAGGGTCTGGAAACACCATATATTTT.

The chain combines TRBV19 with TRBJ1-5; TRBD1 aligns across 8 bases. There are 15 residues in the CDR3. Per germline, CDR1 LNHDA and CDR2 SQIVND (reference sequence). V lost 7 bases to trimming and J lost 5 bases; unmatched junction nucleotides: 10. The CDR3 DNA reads TGTGCCAGTAACTATGGACAGGGAAGGCATCAGCCCCAGCATTTT. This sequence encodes CASNYGQGRHQPQHF.

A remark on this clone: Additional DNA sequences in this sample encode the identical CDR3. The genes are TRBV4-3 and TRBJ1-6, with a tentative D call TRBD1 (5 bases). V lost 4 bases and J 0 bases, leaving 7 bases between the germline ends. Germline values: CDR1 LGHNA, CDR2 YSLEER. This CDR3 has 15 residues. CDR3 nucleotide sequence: TGCGCCAGCAGCCCTGACAGCTCCTATAATTCACCCCTCCACTTT. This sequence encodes CASSPDSSYNSPLHF.

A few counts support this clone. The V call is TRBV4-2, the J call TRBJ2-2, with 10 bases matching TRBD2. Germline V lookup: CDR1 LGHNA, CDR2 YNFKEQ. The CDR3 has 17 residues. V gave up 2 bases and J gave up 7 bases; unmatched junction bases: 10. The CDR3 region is CASSQHGAGGVDGELFF. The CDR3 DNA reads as TGTGCCAGCAGCCAACACGGAGCGGGGGGGGTTGACGGGGAGCTGTTTTTT.

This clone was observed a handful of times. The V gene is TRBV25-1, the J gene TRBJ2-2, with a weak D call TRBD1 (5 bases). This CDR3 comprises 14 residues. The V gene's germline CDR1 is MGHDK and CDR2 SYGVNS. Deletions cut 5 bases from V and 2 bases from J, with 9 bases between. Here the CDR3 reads CASSKGVNTGELFF. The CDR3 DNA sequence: TGTGCCAGCAGTAAAGGGGTTAACACCGGGGAGCTGTTTTTT.